The 19 T cell receptor beta chains below come from one sample, sequenced in a study of cytomegalovirus exposure and HLA in healthy donors. Primers for the PCR totalled 60 Vbeta and 13 Jbeta. The assay was immunoSEQ multiplex PCR, and TCRdb's table has in-frame clones only and misses some. The data hold about 230,000 clones, with 70% to 90% observed a single time. Sequenced sample: PBMCs. The receptors come from a girl aged 2 to 9 in good health and CMV-seronegative.

This clone was recorded a few times. The genes are TRBV29-1 and TRBJ2-7; no firm D call. CDR3 length: 13 amino acids. V was trimmed by 2 bases and J by 6 bases, leaving 14 bases between them. Germline loops: CDR1 SQVTM, CDR2 ANQGSEA. In DNA, the CDR3 is TGCAGCGTTGAATTGGGCCTCAGTACCGAGCAGTACTTC. The encoded protein is CSVELGLSTEQYF.

This clone appeared once. The chain is built from TRBV9 and TRBJ2-2, with a possible D match to TRBD1 (7 bases). This CDR3 has 16 residues. Trimming took off 0 bases at V and 5 bases at J, with 14 bases between the two ends. Germline CDR1 is SGDLS and CDR2 is YYNGEE. CDR3 region: CASSVVGQGGTGELFF. The DNA for the CDR3 is TGTGCCAGCAGCGTAGTTGGCCAGGGGGGAACCGGGGAGCTGTTTTTT.

J is TRBJ2-3 and V is TRBV10-3; TRBD2 matches 16 bases. V lost 7 bases to trimming and J lost 5 bases; unmatched junction nucleotides: 6. From germline, CDR1 is ENHRY and CDR2 SYGVKD. The CDR3 consists of 16 residues. In nucleotides, the CDR3 is TGTGCCATCACCCGGGGACTAGCGGGGGGGGTAGATACGCAGTATTTT. Amino acids: CAITRGLAGGVDTQYF.

CDR3 loop: CASSGGGTYNSPLHF. In nucleotides, the CDR3 is TGTGCCAGCAGCGGGGGCGGTACCTATAATTCACCCCTCCACTTT. The V gene is TRBV7-6, the J gene TRBJ1-6; the D gene is possibly TRBD1 (6 bases). Deletions cut 5 bases from V and 2 bases from J, with 10 bases between. Germline CDR1 SGHVS, CDR2 FNYEAQ. This CDR3 spans 15 amino acids.

With respect to this clone: This specimen includes other DNA sequences encoding the same CDR3. This rearrangement joins TRBV2 to TRBJ1-1; D might be TRBD1 (5 bases). Trimming removed 5 bases at V and 1 base at J, with 8 bases between. The CDR3 is 13 amino acids. CDR1 is SNHLY and CDR2 is FYNNEI in the germline V gene. The CDR3 loop is CASSYRGNTEAFF. The DNA of the CDR3 is TGTGCCAGCAGTTATAGGGGGAACACTGAAGCTTTCTTT.

This clone has a handful of counts. This chain connects TRBV19 to TRBJ2-2; possible D gene TRBD1, 6 bases. The germline V gene encodes CDR1 LNHDA and CDR2 SQIVND (reference sequence). V lost 7 bases and J 1 base, leaving 25 bases between the germline ends. The CDR3 length is 19 residues. CDR3 in amino acids: CASKEVVYDRKGNTGELFF. The DNA of the CDR3 is TGTGCCAGTAAGGAAGTCGTCTACGACAGGAAAGGGAACACCGGGGAGCTGTTTTTT.

The chain recombines TRBV7-9 with TRBJ2-5, with TRBD1 matching 7 bases. Germline V gives CDR1 SEHNR, CDR2 FQNEAQ (reference sequence). The CDR3 consists of 14 residues. Trimming at V came to 5 bases and at J to 5 bases, leaving 8 bases not matched to a gene. CDR3 sequence: CASSGYRGTETQYF. In DNA form, the CDR3 reads TGTGCCAGCAGCGGCTACAGGGGAACTGAGACCCAGTACTTC.

The V and J genes are TRBV10-2 and TRBJ2-7, with TRBD2 matching over 9 bases. J lost 6 bases, V lost 6 bases, and 0 bases had no gene match. Per germline, CDR1 WSHSY and CDR2 SAAADI. The CDR3 extends over 11 amino acids. DNA of the CDR3: TGCGCCAGCAGGACTAGCGGCGAGCAGTACTTC. Its protein is CASRTSGEQYF.

V gene TRBV5-1 combines with J gene TRBJ2-1; 7 bases fit TRBD2. The germline V gene has CDR1 SGHRS and CDR2 YFSETQ. This CDR3 spans 16 amino acids. With V trimmed by 0 bases and J by 7 bases, 10 bases remained unmatched. CDR3 amino acids: CASSLALAGELNEQFF. CDR3 in DNA: TGCGCCAGCAGCTTGGCTTTGGCGGGAGAACTTAATGAGCAGTTCTTC.

This chain joins TRBV6-1 and TRBJ2-1; D possibly corresponds to TRBD2 (7 bases). The V and J ends lost 8 bases and 0 bases respectively, with 14 bases between them. There are 15 residues in the CDR3. CDR1 MNHNS and CDR2 SASEGT come from the germline V gene. Here the CDR3 DNA reads TGTGCCAGCGGAGGGGGGGAGGGCTCCTACAATGAGCAGTTCTTC. Translating gives CASGGGEGSYNEQFF.

The chain recombines TRBV30 with TRBJ2-7; D perhaps matches TRBD2 (6 bases). The germline V and J ends were trimmed by 2 bases and 0 bases, with 11 bases remaining between them. CDR3 length: 14 amino acids. Germline values: CDR1 GTSNPN, CDR2 SVGIG (reference sequence). The CDR3 loop is CAWSPGTLSYEQYF. The CDR3 DNA follows: TGTGCCTGGAGTCCGGGGACTCTCTCCTACGAGCAGTACTTC.

The chain recombines TRBV29-1 with TRBJ2-1, with TRBD2 matching 7 bases. The CDR3 is 14 amino acids. Losses at the gene ends were 4 bases for V and 4 bases for J; bases not matched to a gene: 7. CDR1 and CDR2 (germline): SQVTM, ANQGSEA. The CDR3 DNA is TGCAGCGTTGTCGCTCTAGCGGTTTACAATGAGCAGTTCTTC. Translating gives CSVVALAVYNEQFF.

The chain uses TRBV2 and TRBJ1-3; no clear D. Germline V lookup: CDR1 SNHLY, CDR2 FYNNEI. The germline V and J ends were trimmed by 8 bases and 0 bases, with 11 bases remaining between them. CDR3 length equals 14 residues. This CDR3 reads CASGGSYSGNTIYF. CDR3 sequence (DNA): TGTGCCAGCGGAGGGAGTTACTCTGGAAACACCATATATTTT.

The chain carries TRBV5-1 and TRBJ2-1, with 12 bases identical to TRBD1. The CDR3 has 22 residues. J lost 0 bases, V lost 1 base, and 17 bases had no gene match. Germline loops: CDR1 SGHRS, CDR2 YFSETQ. DNA for the CDR3: TGCGCCAGCAGCTTGAGGGGAGTTGGGGACAGGGGGCTCAGCCTCTCCTACAATGAGCAGTTCTTC. Translating it yields CASSLRGVGDRGLSLSYNEQFF.

The J gene is TRBJ1-2, the V gene TRBV13; weak D call: TRBD1 (5 bases). This CDR3 contains 13 residues. Between the trimmed V and J ends, which lost 6 bases and 8 bases, there was a span of 16 bases. From germline, CDR1 is PRHDT and CDR2 FYEKMQ (reference sequence). CDR3 sequence: CASRRRGLGGYTF. Written as DNA, the CDR3 is TGTGCCAGCAGGCGCCGGGGGTTAGGAGGCTACACCTTC.

The chain employs TRBV27 and TRBJ2-1; TRBD2 is a possible D gene (6 bases). CDR3 length: 15 amino acids. Trimming left V 6 bases short and J 3 bases short, with 15 bases between. Germline V gene lookup returns CDR1 MNHEY and CDR2 SMNVEV (reference sequence). DNA for the CDR3: TGTGCCAGCAGCTCAGGAGGGAGAAGCTACAATGAGCAGTTCTTC. Amino acids: CASSSGGRSYNEQFF.

The rearrangement links TRBV6-6 to TRBJ1-6, with TRBD1 as a possible D gene (5 bases). The CDR3 has 16 residues. The germline gives CDR1 MNHNY, CDR2 SVGAGI (reference sequence). The V end lost 6 bases, the J end lost 6 bases, and 18 bases lay between the germline ends. The CDR3 sequence: CASSLLRGGLNSPLHF. The DNA for the CDR3 is TGTGCCAGCAGCCTTTTGCGGGGGGGACTTAATTCACCCCTCCACTTT.

The chain joins TRBV6-6 to TRBJ2-3, with TRBD1 matching 7 bases. Germline assignment: CDR1 MNHNY and CDR2 SVGAGI (reference sequence). This CDR3 spans 15 amino acids. The J segment lost 5 bases and the V segment lost 4 bases, leaving 9 bases of the junction unmatched. The CDR3 DNA is TGTGCCAGCAGTTCCTCCCGGCGACAGGGAGATACGCAGTATTTT. Its translation: CASSSSRRQGDTQYF.

In the case of this clone: Other DNA sequences of this sample code for an identical CDR3. The J gene is TRBJ1-5, the V gene TRBV6-5; 7 bases are a match to TRBD1. The CDR3 has 13 amino acids. Germline CDR1 MNHEY, CDR2 SVGAGI. V gave up 8 bases and J gave up 4 bases; unmatched junction bases: 5. The CDR3 DNA is TGTGCCAGCCGCCCCAGGGGGAATCAGCCCCAGCATTTT. It specifies CASRPRGNQPQHF.